Below, one T cell receptor beta chain is given with its context. What it binds is not known. This entry belongs to a study of blood T cells in healthy people across ages. Study conclusions and caveats: Getting older went along with TCR beta diversity per million T cells dropping roughly linearly. Because donor CMV status was unknown, expanded clonotype changes were possibly confounded. Researchers deemed the diversity estimates from one million T cells underestimates.

The CDR3 contains 17 residues. The germline V gene encodes CDR1 MNHEY and CDR2 SVGAGI. Trimming at V came to 2 bases and at J to 2 bases, leaving 9 bases not matched to a gene. With a J-beta primer mix and a sample-barcoded 5' primer, a second PCR ran 7 to 11 cycles. CDR3-containing paired-end reads numbering at least 2.5 million came from each sample. TCRdb re-analysed the 5' RACE reads in MiXCR, keeping a single row per CDR3 protein. The top ten hold around a sixth of the sample, which has some 710,000 distinct CDR3 sequences, about 42% seen once. This clonotype was obtained from a man older than 75 in good health. The chain uses TRBV6-5 and TRBJ2-5; 9 nucleotides agree with TRBD1. What was sequenced was blood. CDR3 bases: TGTGCCAGCAGTTACACCTCAACCGGGACAGGGCAAGAGACCCAGTACTTC. It specifies CASSYTSTGTGQETQYF.